The 16 T cell receptor beta chains given below trace back to one sample, sequenced in a study of graft-versus-host responses after intestinal transplantation. Clones were read by immunoSEQ multiplex PCR, and TCRdb kept only the in-frame ones, dropping some. The table shows some 18,000 clones, with 38% occurring only once. Sequencing used alloreactive CD4+ T cells from a mixed lymphocyte reaction culture, obtained before intestinal transplant. The subset was: CFSE-low proliferating T cells sorted from roughly six-day pre-transplant mixed lymphocyte reaction (GvH or HvG direction). Every receptor here comes from a human patient who received an intestinal transplant.

This clone was counted between two and nine times. The rearrangement uses TRBV5-1 and TRBJ2-1; 9 bases line up with TRBD1. V trimming: 4 bases; J trimming: 0 bases; junction bases outside the gene matches: 14. This CDR3 contains 19 residues. Germline V CDR1 and CDR2: SGHRS, YFSETQ. The CDR3 DNA sequence: TGCGCCAGCAGCACTGCCCCCGGGACAGGGAAGATCTCCTACAATGAGCAGTTCTTC. Its protein is CASSTAPGTGKISYNEQFF.

This chain connects TRBV5-1 to TRBJ2-2; D ambiguous. CDR1 is SGHRS and CDR2 is YFSETQ in the germline V gene. CDR3 length equals 15 residues. V shed 3 bases and J shed 0 bases, with 9 bases lying between them. The CDR3 nucleotides are TGCGCCAGCAGCTCGACCCTTACGAACACCGGGGAGCTGTTTTTT. Translation: CASSSTLTNTGELFF.

This clone came up a few times. The chain recombines TRBV19 with TRBJ2-4; no firm D call. The CDR3 has 17 amino acids. V dropped 1 base and J dropped 0 bases, with 13 bases sitting between them. Germline CDR1 is LNHDA and CDR2 is SQIVND (reference sequence). DNA of the CDR3: TGTGCCAGTAGTATAGGATCAGTACGGTTAGCCAAAAACATTCAGTACTTC. It is translated as CASSIGSVRLAKNIQYF.

This clone showed up just a few times. The chain employs TRBV29-1 and TRBJ2-7; 8 bases agree with TRBD1. The J segment lost 6 bases and the V segment lost 7 bases, leaving 8 bases of the junction unmatched. The CDR3 sequence is 12 residues long. Germline V lookup: CDR1 SQVTM, CDR2 ANQGSEA. The CDR3 sequence is CSAGQGAGEQYF. The CDR3 DNA sequence: TGCAGCGCCGGGCAGGGGGCCGGCGAGCAGTACTTC.

The gene calls are TRBV6-5 and TRBJ1-2; D ambiguous. This CDR3 spans 15 amino acids. Per the germline V gene, CDR1 is MNHEY and CDR2 is SVGAGI. With 0 bases removed from V and 4 bases from J, the gap between germline ends came to 12 bases. CDR3 DNA: TGTGCCAGCAGTTACTCGATGGGAAGTGTCTATGGCTACACCTTC. Protein sequence: CASSYSMGSVYGYTF.

J is TRBJ2-1 and V is TRBV6-1, with D tentatively TRBD1 or TRBD2 (5 bases each). In germline, CDR1 is MNHNS, CDR2 SASEGT. V shed 6 bases and J shed 9 bases, with 21 bases lying between them. The CDR3 runs to 15 residues. CDR3 loop: CASSLEGPHNFEQFF. DNA of the CDR3: TGTGCCAGCAGCCTCGAGGGGCCCCACAATTTTGAGCAGTTCTTC.

The CDR3 here is CASSVGQDTQYF. As DNA, the CDR3 is TGTGCCAGCAGCGTAGGTCAAGATACGCAGTATTTT. The rearrangement joins TRBV9 to TRBJ2-3; D is unclear. Between the trimmed V and J ends, which lost 0 bases and 5 bases, there was a span of 4 bases. CDR1 SGDLS and CDR2 YYNGEE come from the germline V gene. This CDR3 comprises 12 residues.

The V call is TRBV5-5, the J call TRBJ2-7, with D possibly being TRBD1 or TRBD2 (5 bases each). CDR1 SGHKS and CDR2 YYEKEE come from the germline V gene (reference sequence). V shed 4 bases and J shed 3 bases, with 14 bases lying between them. This CDR3 comprises 14 residues. The DNA for the CDR3 is TGTGCCAGCAGCGGGGACGCCTTGGGCTACGAGCAGTACTTC. Protein: CASSGDALGYEQYF.

This clone was seen only a few times. The rearrangement joins TRBV5-1 to TRBJ1-1, with D tentatively TRBD1 (6 bases). Germline V gene lookup returns CDR1 SGHRS and CDR2 YFSETQ. The V end was cut by 1 base, the J end by 4 bases, with 8 bases between. The CDR3 covers 13 residues. Here the CDR3 reads CASSLPRGTEAFF. The CDR3 nucleotides read TGCGCCAGCAGCTTGCCCAGGGGCACTGAAGCTTTCTTT.

V gene TRBV5-1 combines with J gene TRBJ2-3; 9 nucleotides align to TRBD1. CDR1 is SGHRS and CDR2 is YFSETQ in the germline V gene. Trimming took 0 bases from V and 0 from J; bases not matched to a gene: 8. This CDR3 is built from 18 residues. CDR3 in amino acids: CASSLVPSGTGSTDTQYF. The CDR3 region has the DNA TGCGCCAGCAGCTTGGTCCCCTCCGGGACAGGGAGCACAGATACGCAGTATTTT.

This clone was recorded a few times. This rearrangement joins TRBV5-1 to TRBJ1-4; D possibly corresponds to TRBD1 (5 bases). Trimming took off 3 bases at V and 8 bases at J, with 17 bases between the two ends. CDR1 is SGHRS and CDR2 is YFSETQ in the germline V gene. The CDR3 contains 15 residues. The CDR3 DNA sequence: TGCGCCAGCAGCTGGACTTCCGGGACGGACGAAAAACTGTTTTTT. Protein: CASSWTSGTDEKLFF.

In its sample, this clone was seen a few times. The chain links TRBV18 to TRBJ1-5; D uncertain. The germline V gene has CDR1 KGHSH and CDR2 LQKENI. V dropped 3 bases and J dropped 4 bases, with 7 bases sitting between them. The CDR3 extends over 13 amino acids. The CDR3, as DNA: TGTGCCAGCTCACCTAATCCTAATCAGCCCCAGCATTTT. Its translation: CASSPNPNQPQHF.

A few counts support this clone. The chain employs TRBV5-4 and TRBJ2-1; 11 bases match TRBD2. Looked up from germline, CDR1 is SGHNT and CDR2 is YYREEE (reference sequence). The CDR3 totals 18 residues. V lost 0 bases, J lost 6 bases, and 11 bases stayed unmatched. CDR3 amino acids: CASSLGSGGVGGLNEQFF. CDR3 sequence (DNA): TGTGCCAGCAGCTTGGGTAGCGGGGGGGTAGGCGGTCTCAATGAGCAGTTCTTC.

This rearrangement joins TRBV19 to TRBJ2-3; D is perhaps TRBD2 (7 bases). The CDR3 contains 15 residues. Germline V gene sequence: CDR1 LNHDA, CDR2 SQIVND (reference sequence). V lost 1 base to trimming and J lost 0 bases, with 8 bases between them. DNA of the CDR3: TGTGCCAGTAGTATAGGCGGGGGCAGCACAGATACGCAGTATTTT. This encodes CASSIGGGSTDTQYF.

This clone was observed a single time. Here the CDR3 DNA reads TGTGCCAGCAGACGGATGCGGACAGGGCAAAACATTCAGTACTTC. Translating gives CASRRMRTGQNIQYF. J is TRBJ2-4 and V is TRBV6-5; 8 bases align to TRBD1. Germline V gene sequence: CDR1 MNHEY, CDR2 SVGAGI. This CDR3 spans 15 amino acids. V lost 6 bases to trimming and J lost 5 bases; unmatched junction nucleotides: 9.

This clone occurred a few times. The V and J genes are TRBV7-9 and TRBJ1-3, with D perhaps matching TRBD1 (5 bases). Germline V gives CDR1 SEHNR, CDR2 FQNEAQ (reference sequence). The CDR3 extends over 15 amino acids. V was pared by 3 bases and J by 4 bases, with 13 bases between. The DNA of the CDR3 is TGTGCCAGCAGCTTTGGGGGAACAGACGGAAACACCATATATTTT. It codes for CASSFGGTDGNTIYF.